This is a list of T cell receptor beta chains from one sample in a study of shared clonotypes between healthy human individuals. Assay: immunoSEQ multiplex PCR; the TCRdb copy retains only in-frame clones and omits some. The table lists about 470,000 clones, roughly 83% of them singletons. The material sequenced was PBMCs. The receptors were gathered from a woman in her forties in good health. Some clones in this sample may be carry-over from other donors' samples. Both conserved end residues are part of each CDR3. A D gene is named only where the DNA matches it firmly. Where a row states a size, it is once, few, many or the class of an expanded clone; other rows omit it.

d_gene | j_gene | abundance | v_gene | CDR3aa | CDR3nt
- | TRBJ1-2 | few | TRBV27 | CASSLRRGAGGYTF | TGTGCCAGCAGTTTAAGGCGCGGGGCGGGGGGCTACACCTTC
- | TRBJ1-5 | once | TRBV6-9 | CASNGYNQPQHF | TGTGCCAGCAATGGGTACAATCAGCCCCAGCATTTT
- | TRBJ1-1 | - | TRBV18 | CASSPAQVQNTEAFF | TGTGCCAGCTCACCAGCACAGGTTCAAAACACTGAAGCTTTCTTT
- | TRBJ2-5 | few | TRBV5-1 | CASSLDPGQETQYF | TGCGCCAGCAGCTTGGATCCGGGTCAAGAGACCCAGTACTTC
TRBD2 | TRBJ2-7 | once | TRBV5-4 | CASRAGTSGSNEQYF | TGTGCCAGCAGAGCCGGGACTAGCGGGAGTAACGAGCAGTACTTC
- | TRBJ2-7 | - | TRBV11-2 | CASSLVRDHYEQYF | TGTGCCAGCAGCTTAGTGCGGGATCACTACGAGCAGTACTTC
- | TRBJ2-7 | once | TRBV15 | CATSRGIGSYEQYF | TGTGCCACCAGCAGGGGAATAGGCTCCTACGAGCAGTACTTC
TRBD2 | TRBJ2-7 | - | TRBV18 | CASSPPNSGTTYEQYF | TGTGCCAGCTCACCACCTAATTCTGGGACTACCTACGAGCAGTACTTC
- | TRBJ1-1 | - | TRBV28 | CASSLWPGRPEAFF | TGTGCCAGCAGTTTATGGCCGGGGCGTCCTGAAGCTTTCTTT
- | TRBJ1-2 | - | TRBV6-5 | CASSRQGRNYGYTF | TGTGCCAGCAGCCGCCAAGGACGGAACTATGGCTACACCTTC
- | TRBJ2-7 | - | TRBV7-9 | CASSLAFLTSYEQYF | TGTGCCAGCAGCTTAGCGTTCCTCACCTCCTACGAGCAGTACTTC
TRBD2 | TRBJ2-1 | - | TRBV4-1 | CASSPLGLAVLMSSYNEQFF | TGCGCCAGCAGCCCACTCGGGCTAGCGGTACTAATGAGCTCCTACAATGAGCAGTTCTTC
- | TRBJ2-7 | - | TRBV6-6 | CASSRDTSYEQYF | TGTGCCAGCAGCAGGGACACCTCCTACGAGCAGTACTTC
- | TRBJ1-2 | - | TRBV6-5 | CASSYSPGRPNYGYTF | TGTGCCAGCAGTTACTCTCCCGGACGGCCTAACTATGGCTACACCTTC
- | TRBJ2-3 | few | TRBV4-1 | CASSQVFGGSTDTQYF | TGCGCCAGCAGCCAAGTTTTCGGTGGGAGCACAGATACGCAGTATTTT
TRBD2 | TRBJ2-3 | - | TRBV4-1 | CASGTSGSRVTDTQYF | TGCGCCAGCGGGACTAGCGGGAGTAGGGTCACAGATACGCAGTATTTT
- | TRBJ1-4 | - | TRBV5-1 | CASSRTATNEKLFF | TGCGCCAGCAGCAGGACAGCAACTAATGAAAAACTGTTTTTT
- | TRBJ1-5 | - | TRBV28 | CASTDGSYSNQPQHF | TGTGCCAGCACCGACGGTTCTTATAGCAATCAGCCCCAGCATTTT
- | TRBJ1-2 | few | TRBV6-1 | CASSEAGAAPRGGYTF | TGTGCCAGCAGTGAAGCGGGGGCTGCCCCGAGGGGAGGCTACACCTTC
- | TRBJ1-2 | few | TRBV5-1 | CASSPTRDLYGYTF | TGCGCCAGCAGCCCGACACGGGACCTATATGGCTACACCTTC
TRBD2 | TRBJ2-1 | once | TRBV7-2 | CASSFSGRAFYEQFF | TGTGCCAGCAGCTTTAGCGGGAGGGCCTTCTATGAGCAGTTCTTC
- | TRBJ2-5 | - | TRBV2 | CASSPRTRQETQYF | TGTGCCAGCAGCCCTCGAACGCGCCAAGAGACCCAGTACTTC
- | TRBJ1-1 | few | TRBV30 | CAWSVGSSTEAFF | TGTGCCTGGAGTGTAGGGAGCAGCACTGAAGCTTTCTTT
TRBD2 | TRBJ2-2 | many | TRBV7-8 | CASSKTSGSNTGELFF | TGTGCCAGCAGCAAAACTAGCGGGTCGAACACCGGGGAGCTGTTTTTT
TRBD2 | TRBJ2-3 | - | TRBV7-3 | CASSKLAGGADTQYF | TGTGCCAGCAGCAAACTAGCGGGAGGGGCAGATACGCAGTATTTT
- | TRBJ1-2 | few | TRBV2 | CASRQDSQGYGYTF | TGTGCCAGCAGACAGGATTCCCAAGGCTATGGCTACACCTTC